The 4 T cell receptor beta chains reported below all come from one sample, sequenced in a study of T cell changes during pregnancy in multiple sclerosis. The repertoire was sequenced with immunoSEQ multiplex PCR; TCRdb's copy has only in-frame clones and lacks some. Of roughly 25,000 clones in the sample, 88% were seen once. Sequenced here: CD4+ T cells from peripheral blood mononuclear cells, sampled in the first trimester of pregnancy. The receptor source for this set is a female donor in good health, enrolled as a control in a pregnancy study.

The V gene is TRBV6-1, the J gene TRBJ2-5, with D possibly matching TRBD1 (6 bases). Trimming shortened V by 3 bases and J by 1 base, and 21 bases separated the two germline ends. Germline CDR1 MNHNS, CDR2 SASEGT. CDR3 length: 18 residues. The CDR3, as DNA: TGTGCCAGCAGTGACGTGGATGGGAGCAGGGGAGCCCAAGAGACCCAGTACTTC. This translates into CASSDVDGSRGAQETQYF.

V is TRBV19 and J is TRBJ2-2, with 7 bases lining up with TRBD2. The CDR3 sequence is 18 residues long. Germline assignment: CDR1 LNHDA and CDR2 SQIVND (reference sequence). J lost 4 bases, V lost 8 bases, and 19 bases had no gene match. This CDR3 is CASGPGGMAGVGTGELFF. In nucleotides, the CDR3 is TGTGCCAGTGGACCCGGGGGGATGGCGGGAGTAGGCACCGGGGAGCTGTTTTTT.

The chain couples TRBV7-2 to TRBJ1-2; 8 nucleotides match TRBD1. Germline V gene lookup returns CDR1 SGHTA and CDR2 FQGNSA. After removal of 8 bases from V and 4 bases from J, the junction contained 12 bases not matched to a gene. The CDR3 length is 15 residues. CDR3 DNA: TGTGCCAGCGGGCTTCCAGGGGGCTTGGGCTATGGCTACACCTTC. Translating gives CASGLPGGLGYGYTF.

The chain has TRBV11-2 and TRBJ2-7; unclear D gene. This CDR3 comprises 13 residues. Trimming cost V 4 bases and J 0 bases, with 7 bases left between them. CDR1 is SGHAT and CDR2 is FQNNGV in the germline V gene. The CDR3, as DNA: TGTGCCAGCAGCTCGTCCAGCTCCTACGAGCAGTACTTC. Translating gives CASSSSSSYEQYF.